The T cell receptor beta chain described here comes from a study of T cell clones after liver transplantation. Study details: Pre-transplant mixed lymphocyte reactions yielded third-party-reactive TCRbeta sequences as comparators for graft-donor-reactive sequences. Apart from a few HCV-positive recipients, transplants were for non-autoimmune, non-viral reasons.

Assay: immunoSEQ multiplex PCR; the TCRdb copy retains only in-frame clones and omits some. The table has around 110,000 clones, over 75% seen once. Trimming shortened V by 0 bases and J by 8 bases, and 11 bases separated the two germline ends. This CDR3 contains 13 residues. CDR1 SGDLS and CDR2 YYNGEE come from the germline V gene. This TCR derives from a human patient who received a liver transplant. Some T cells may be supplied by the graft donor. This sample comprised CD4+ T cells from blood, obtained 12 months after liver transplant. This sequence joins TRBV9 and TRBJ1-2; D is uncertain. CDR3 loop: CASSVGFSRGYTF. CDR3 nucleotide sequence: TGTGCCAGCAGCGTAGGTTTCAGTAGGGGCTACACCTTC. Based on the CDR3 plus reference TRBV9 and TRBJ1-2, the full variable domain is DSGVTQTPKHLITATGQRVTLRCSPRSGDLSVYWYQQSLDQGLQFLIQYYNGEERAKGNILERFSAQQFPDLHSELNLSSLELGDSALYFCASSVGFSRGYTFGSGTRLTVV.